This TCR beta chain was profiled in a study of CD8+ T cells in alopecia areata. Background on the study: Administration of oral tofacitinib to treated patients was at 5 to 10 mg twice daily.

V was clipped by 8 bases and J by 0 bases, with 11 bases between them. This CDR3 has 13 amino acids. CDR1 is MGHDK, CDR2 SYGVNS, per germline. Treatment given: oral pan-JAK inhibitor, 5-10 mg twice daily. As for this clone: What it binds is unknown.

Regarding the study as a whole: Alopecia totalis/universalis scalp especially showed more expanded CD8+ clones than normal scalp.

RNA, once extracted, was reverse transcribed into cDNA for use as the sequencing template. The repertoire was sequenced with immunoSEQ multiplex PCR; TCRdb's copy has only in-frame clones and lacks some. This sample has about 160,000 clones, with roughly 65% found just once. This clonotype originated in a human donor with alopecia areata. Source: CD4+ T cells sorted from blood, taken at week 4, from a patient treated with tofacitinib. The chain recombines TRBV25-1 with TRBJ2-7; D may be TRBD1 (5 bases). In DNA form, the CDR3 reads TGTGCCAGCCTCAACAGGAGCTCCTACGAGCAGTACTTC. Amino acid sequence: CASLNRSSYEQYF.